This TCR beta chain comes out of a study of human T cells and chemical hapten exposure (dated by TCRdb to about 2021). Background on the whole study: For sensitization, 2% DPC in acetone was applied to a 2 cm by 2 cm area of upper inner arm skin. Throughout the study period of 20 to 30 weeks, patients also received therapeutic DPC doses to the scalp every week. Patch testing was done on the upper back using Finn chambers containing 0.01% DPC, and results were scored after 6 days according to International Contact Dermatitis Research Group standards. The mostly female patient cohort included alopecia areata with under or over 50% scalp involvement, alopecia totalis and alopecia universalis. The libraries were sequenced as a pool, and the TCR yield per sample differed mostly because of small variations in library volumes within the pool. This study followed changes in the peripheral blood TCR repertoire in vivo during primary and secondary sensitization of alopecia patients to the hapten diphenylcyclopropenone (DPC). Blood samples were taken from patients before sensitization (week 0) and at 2, 6 and about 24 weeks after DPC sensitization. Under 30 alopecia patients gave blood for TCR sequencing at one to four time points (pre-sensitization, 2, 6 and 24 weeks).

The protocol used for the library was RACE. This sample was sequenced with a NextSeq 500. During library preparation, unique molecular identifiers were attached to individual cDNA molecules so that TCRs could be counted quantitatively and reproducibly. For every blood RNA sample, sequencing covered both the TCR alpha and TCR beta chains. The study's processing was this. A median of around 96,000 TCRs per sample was observed, with a range of roughly 23,224 to 750,000. V, J and CDR3 annotation of the TCR reads was carried out using the Decombinator software suite. Every sample was subsampled to the same number of TCRs (28,000) for the PS versus PT1 abundance plots. Expanded TCRs were defined as absent before sensitization and observed at least eight times at the 2-week time point. The public reads were quality trimmed at Q25 with fastp and then assembled into clones with MiXCR by TCRdb, keeping productive beta chains. A single entry per CDR3 protein holds the most common genes and DNA from its merged rows. It is TCRdb's table, rather than the study itself, that gives the V and J calls and clone size. The sample profile shows about 120,000 distinct CDR3 sequences; approximately 10% of them were found once. The ten biggest clones cover around 2.5% of the sample.

The research as a whole found: Significantly more large CDR3 similarity clusters were formed by expanded TCRs than by pre-sensitization or healthy control sets, consistent with antigen-driven responses. All patients had alopecia, a presumed autoimmune disease, so their immune response might differ from that of healthy individuals. Repeated subsampling changed both the strength of the expansion versus patch-test correlation and the threshold at which the correlation became significant. No change with DPC sensitization was found in the number of TCRs above 1 in 1000 frequency, and no evidence of global repertoire structure alterations was found. A positive correlation was found between the number of PT1 expanded TCRs and patch test score, with significance reached at thresholds 8, 16 and 32 but not 4.

Per the publication, the time point label means: patch test 3, about 24 weeks after DPC sensitization. Per the publication, the treatment or condition label means: therapeutic diphenylcyclopropenone sensitization with weekly scalp DPC. Blood at each patch-test visit was drawn before the patch test was applied. To be eligible, patients had to be aged 18 to 70, diagnosed with alopecia and judged suitable for DPC therapy, while pregnant patients were excluded. Unfractionated whole blood was collected in Tempus Blood RNA tubes, and total RNA was extracted from that blood. About this clonotype: Its specific antigen is unknown. No base quality values were provided; no much bigger clone lies one nucleotide off.

This clonotype was obtained from a woman in her fifties or sixties with alopecia areata. Some clones in this sample may be carry-over from other donors' samples. This sample comprised whole blood, obtained in connection with sensitization to the hapten diphenylcyclopropenone (DPC).

CDR3 reads: CASSQGNRPTNQPQHF. The nucleotides read TGTGCCAGCAGCCAAGGGAATCGGCCTACCAATCAGCCCCAGCATTTT. The sequence joins TRBV4-2 to TRBJ1-5, with the D gene call left open. From its cysteine to its phenylalanine, the CDR3 spans 16 amino acids. This entry keeps only the CDR3 DNA: 48 bases, framed from base 1. Based on the germline V gene, the CDR1 and CDR2 sequences are LGHNA and YNFKEQ. V is cut by 1 base and J by 3 bases, and the space between the germline ends is 13 bases.